The 30 T cell receptor beta chains reported below all come from one sample, sequenced in a study of blood T cell repertoires in COVID-19. Profiled with immunoSEQ multiplex PCR; TCRdb holds only in-frame clones, not every one. Of hundreds of thousands of clones in the sample, around four fifths were seen once. The material sequenced was peripheral blood. The receptors shown here come from a man aged 35-49 years with acute or convalescent COVID-19.

The chain joins TRBV6-6 to TRBJ1-1; the match to TRBD1 covers 7 bases. Germline V gives CDR1 MNHNY, CDR2 SVGAGI (reference sequence). The CDR3 extends over 14 amino acids. V gave up 8 bases and J gave up 2 bases; unmatched junction bases: 8. CDR3 bases: TGTGCCAGCGCCCTGACAGGGATTAACACTGAAGCTTTCTTT. It specifies CASALTGINTEAFF.

On this clone itself: At one boundary the junction diverges from the germline segment, which might be a read error. V and J are TRBV2 and TRBJ2-7, with a tentative D call TRBD2 (6 bases). The CDR3 has 14 residues. In germline, CDR1 is SNHLY, CDR2 FYNNEI. The CDR3, as DNA: TGTGCCAGCAGAGAAGGGACTGGGGCCTACGAGCAGTACTTC. It is translated as CASREGTGAYEQYF.

The CDR3, as DNA: TGTGCCAGCAGTTTATCTGGGACAGGAGGGATGAACACTGAAGCTTTCTTT. Translating it yields CASSLSGTGGMNTEAFF. V is TRBV28 and J is TRBJ1-1; 8 nucleotides line up with TRBD1. The CDR3 extends over 17 amino acids. Germline CDR1 MDHEN, CDR2 SYDVKM. The trim removed 1 base at V and 0 bases at J, leaving 7 bases unmatched. The full variable domain, completed using reference TRBV28 and TRBJ1-1, is DVKVTQSSRYLVKRTGEKVFLECVQDMDHENMFWYRQDPGLGLRLIYFSYDVKMKEKGDIPEGYSVSREKKERFSLILESASTNQTSMYLCASSLSGTGGMNTEAFFGQGTRLTVV.

J is TRBJ2-7 and V is TRBV6-1; possible D gene TRBD1, 5 bases. The CDR3 runs to 14 residues. The V gene lost 3 bases and the J gene lost 1 base, with 10 bases spanning the gap. Germline assignment: CDR1 MNHNS and CDR2 SASEGT. For the CDR3, the DNA is TGTGCCAGCAGTGAGGGGCCCCTTTCCTACGAGCAGTACTTC. This gives the protein CASSEGPLSYEQYF.

The rearrangement joins TRBV15 to TRBJ2-1; 11 bases align to TRBD2. V gave up 5 bases and J gave up 3 bases; unmatched junction bases: 3. CDR1 is LNHNV and CDR2 is YYDKDF in the germline V gene (reference sequence). This CDR3 has 15 amino acids. The CDR3 DNA follows: TGTGCCACCAGCTTAGCGGGAGGGTACTACAATGAGCAGTTCTTC. Its translation: CATSLAGGYYNEQFF.

The V gene is TRBV7-8, the J gene TRBJ2-7; TRBD1 matches 9 bases. The CDR3 consists of 15 residues. Trimming took 5 bases from V and 0 from J; bases not matched to a gene: 5. Germline-derived CDR1 and CDR2 are SGHVS and FQNEAQ. The CDR3 here is CASSAGTGNSYEQYF. The CDR3 nucleotides are TGTGCCAGCAGCGCCGGGACAGGGAACTCCTACGAGCAGTACTTC.

This chain joins TRBV11-3 and TRBJ1-2; TRBD1 matches at 8 bases. The CDR3 covers 14 residues. Germline CDR1 SGHNT, CDR2 YENEEA. The ends lost 0 bases at V and 6 bases at J; junction bases unmatched: 3. The DNA of the CDR3 is TGTGCCAGCAGCTTAGATTCACAGGGGGATGGCTACACCTTC. Translated, it gives CASSLDSQGDGYTF.

The V and J genes are TRBV19 and TRBJ1-4; 9 nucleotides match TRBD1. Germline V lookup: CDR1 LNHDA, CDR2 SQIVND (reference sequence). The CDR3 runs to 13 residues. The ends lost 7 bases at V and 7 bases at J; junction bases unmatched: 4. This CDR3 is CASTGQGVEKLFF. CDR3 coding DNA: TGTGCCAGTACGGGACAGGGAGTTGAAAAACTGTTTTTT. The entire variable domain, with the rest obtained from reference TRBV19 and TRBJ1-4, is as follows: DGGITQSPKYLFRKEGQNVTLSCEQNLNHDAMYWYRQDPGQGLRLIYYSQIVNDFQKGDIAEGYSVSREKKESFPLTVTSAQKNPTAFYLCASTGQGVEKLFFGSGTQLSVL.

CDR3 region: CASSLWGPGTEAFF. The CDR3 DNA is TGTGCCAGCAGTTTATGGGGGCCCGGGACTGAAGCTTTCTTT. The chain recombines TRBV27 with TRBJ1-1; TRBD1 is a possible D gene (6 bases). Looked up from germline, CDR1 is MNHEY and CDR2 is SMNVEV (reference sequence). This CDR3 contains 14 residues. V was trimmed by 1 base and J by 5 bases, leaving 11 bases between them.

V and J are TRBV27 and TRBJ2-3, with TRBD1 matching 8 bases. Germline CDR1 MNHEY, CDR2 SMNVEV (reference sequence). This CDR3 is built from 18 residues. The V segment lost 4 bases and the J segment 5 bases; nucleotides outside the gene matches: 17. CDR3 in DNA: TGTGCCAGCAGTTCATCCCGGATTGGGCAGGGGGCAAAAGATACGCAGTATTTT. It codes for CASSSSRIGQGAKDTQYF.

V and J are TRBV4-1 and TRBJ1-2, with D perhaps TRBD1 (6 bases). Germline CDR1 reads MGHRA; CDR2 reads YSYEKL. CDR3 length: 19 residues. The ends were cut back, 1 base at V and 3 bases at J, with 24 bases in the middle. For the CDR3, the DNA is TGCGCCAGCAGCCAAGGGTCAACTTGGGACAAACTTTACGACTATGGCTACACCTTC. Translating it yields CASSQGSTWDKLYDYGYTF.

The J gene is TRBJ1-1, the V gene TRBV5-4; maybe TRBD1 (6 bases). The CDR3 sequence is 17 residues long. Trimming cost V 2 bases and J 1 base, with 18 bases left between them. CDR1 and CDR2 from the germline V gene are SGHNT and YYREEE (reference sequence). Here the CDR3 reads CASSFVRPGGRNTEAFF. In DNA, the CDR3 is TGTGCCAGCAGCTTCGTACGACCGGGGGGCCGGAACACTGAAGCTTTCTTT.

The J gene is TRBJ1-1, the V gene TRBV5-1; tentatively, D is TRBD1 (5 bases). The length of the CDR3 is 13 residues. Trimming left V 2 bases short and J 6 bases short, with 11 bases between. The germline V gene encodes CDR1 SGHRS and CDR2 YFSETQ. CDR3 sequence: CASSLGRGSEAFF. The CDR3 bases are TGCGCCAGCAGCTTAGGGCGGGGGTCTGAAGCTTTCTTT.

This rearrangement joins TRBV4-1 to TRBJ2-7, with TRBD2 as a possible D gene (5 bases). CDR1 and CDR2 (germline): MGHRA, YSYEKL. V was trimmed by 4 bases and J by 2 bases, leaving 15 bases between them. The length of the CDR3 is 15 residues. CDR3 residues: CASSRSDQTTYEQYF. CDR3 nucleotide sequence: TGCGCCAGCAGCCGTTCGGACCAGACTACCTACGAGCAGTACTTC.

The CDR3 here is CASSWTPRNTEAFF. CDR3 nucleotide sequence: TGTGCCAGCAGCTGGACACCGAGGAACACTGAAGCTTTCTTT. The chain has TRBV5-8 and TRBJ1-1, with D possibly being TRBD1 (5 bases). Trimming pared 3 bases from V and 1 base from J, leaving 10 bases between. The CDR3 has 14 amino acids. Germline assignment: CDR1 SGHTS and CDR2 YDEGEE. The entire variable domain, with the rest obtained from reference TRBV5-8 and TRBJ1-1, is as follows: EAGVTQSPTHLIKTRGQQATLRCSPISGHTSVYWYQQALGLGLQFLLWYDEGEERNRGNFPPRFSGRQFPNYSSELNVNALELEDSALYLCASSWTPRNTEAFFGQGTRLTVV.

The rearrangement uses TRBV28 and TRBJ2-5; TRBD2 matches 9 bases. The CDR3 is made up of 16 amino acids. V shed 5 bases, J shed 0 bases, and the junction held 7 bases outside the gene matches. In germline, CDR1 is MDHEN, CDR2 SYDVKM. The CDR3 spells CASSAVTSGNQETQYF. CDR3 nucleotides: TGTGCCAGCAGTGCCGTGACTAGCGGAAACCAAGAGACCCAGTACTTC.

This clone was seen only a few times. Other nucleotide sequences in the sample specify the same CDR3. The chain is built from TRBV25-1 and TRBJ2-7; D remains ambiguous. Deletions cut 4 bases from V and 4 bases from J, with 5 bases between. Germline CDR1 MGHDK, CDR2 SYGVNS. CDR3 size: 11 residues. The CDR3 DNA sequence: TGTGCCAGCAGTGTCAGTTACGAGCAGTACTTC. Translated, it gives CASSVSYEQYF.

The rearrangement links TRBV11-1 to TRBJ2-1; 8 nucleotides align to TRBD2. The CDR3 spans 14 residues. Germline V gives CDR1 SGHAT, CDR2 FQDESV (reference sequence). V was pared by 5 bases and J by 8 bases, with 8 bases of the junction left unmatched. In nucleotides, the CDR3 is TGTGCCAGCAGCACGGGACTAGTGGTCGATGAGCAGTTCTTC. Its translation: CASSTGLVVDEQFF.

In this sample, this clone turned up a few times. The J gene is TRBJ2-4, the V gene TRBV7-2, with a weak D call TRBD1 (7 bases). The CDR3 runs 17 residues. Germline V gene lookup returns CDR1 SGHTA and CDR2 FQGNSA. The V end was cut by 1 base, the J end by 8 bases, with 21 bases between. The CDR3 coding sequence is TGTGCCAGCAGCTTAGTAGCAGGGGGAGGCCTAAAGTACATTCAGTACTTC. This translates into CASSLVAGGGLKYIQYF.

The chain has TRBV4-2 and TRBJ1-2; 7 positions match TRBD1. V dropped 3 bases and J dropped 2; count of bases not matched to a gene: 12. Germline values: CDR1 LGHNA, CDR2 YNFKEQ. The CDR3 has 17 amino acids. The CDR3 coding sequence is TGTGCCAGCAGCCAGACTCACACAGGGGTGGGGAACTATGGCTACACCTTC. Its translation is CASSQTHTGVGNYGYTF.

This clone was observed many times. The chain links TRBV12-3 or TRBV12-4 to TRBJ2-1; perhaps TRBD2 as D (5 bases). Trimming cost V 2 bases and J 10 bases, with 9 bases left between them. There are 12 residues in the CDR3. As DNA, the CDR3 is TGTGCCAGCAGTTTAAATGGACTGGAGCAGTTCTTC. This translates into CASSLNGLEQFF.

The chain links TRBV9 to TRBJ2-7; 12 bases map to TRBD1. The trim removed 4 bases at V and 2 bases at J, leaving 13 bases unmatched. Looked up from germline, CDR1 is SGDLS and CDR2 is YYNGEE. This CDR3 has 18 residues. The DNA of the CDR3 is TGTGCCAGCAGCAAAGGGACAGGGGGCAGTTCCTTAACCTACGAGCAGTACTTC. This translates into CASSKGTGGSSLTYEQYF.

The chain has TRBV11-2 and TRBJ2-5; 9 bases align to TRBD2. This CDR3 is built from 17 residues. V dropped 2 bases and J dropped 0; count of bases not matched to a gene: 7. The germline V gene encodes CDR1 SGHAT and CDR2 FQNNGV. The CDR3 DNA is TGTGCCAGCAGCTTATCGCTAGCGGGACGGTACCAAGAGACCCAGTACTTC. As protein: CASSLSLAGRYQETQYF.

This clone appeared once. The chain uses TRBV7-2 and TRBJ2-2; no reliable D call. There are 19 residues in the CDR3. Trimming pared 5 bases from V and 0 bases from J, leaving 22 bases between. Germline lookup yields CDR1 SGHTA and CDR2 FQGNSA. The CDR3 region is CASSPPERSLSSNTGELFF. The CDR3 nucleotides are TGTGCCAGCAGCCCCCCGGAGAGGAGTCTCTCTTCGAACACCGGGGAGCTGTTTTTT.

The chain uses TRBV18 and TRBJ1-5, with unresolved D. CDR3 size: 14 residues. CDR1 and CDR2 (germline): KGHSH, LQKENI. V gave up 2 bases and J gave up 9 bases, with 14 bases separating them. The DNA for the CDR3 is TGTGCCAGCTCACCAAATCCAGACGGAGGGCCCCAGCATTTT. Amino acid sequence: CASSPNPDGGPQHF.

The chain recombines TRBV6-4 with TRBJ2-4; 7 bases agree with TRBD1. Germline CDR1 is MRHNA and CDR2 is SNTAGT. V shed 5 bases, J shed 8 bases, and the junction held 6 bases outside the gene matches. The length of the CDR3 is 13 residues. The CDR3 bases are TGTGCCAGCAGTTCCAACAGGGGAGACATTCAGTACTTC. Protein: CASSSNRGDIQYF.

The V gene is TRBV2, the J gene TRBJ2-1, with a weak D call TRBD1 (7 bases). The CDR3 runs to 13 residues. CDR1 is SNHLY, CDR2 FYNNEI, per germline. V was clipped by 7 bases and J by 7 bases, with 14 bases between them. The chain's CDR3 is CASMEGAENEQFF. CDR3 in DNA: TGTGCCAGCATGGAGGGGGCGGAAAATGAGCAGTTCTTC.

This clone was counted between two and nine times. The chain joins TRBV19 to TRBJ1-5, with TRBD1 as a possible D gene (6 bases). From germline, CDR1 is LNHDA and CDR2 SQIVND (reference sequence). The CDR3 has 14 residues. Trimming stripped 10 bases from V and 0 bases from J, with 13 bases between. In DNA, the CDR3 is TGTGCCACCACCGGACAGTATAGCAATCAGCCCCAGCATTTT. Translation: CATTGQYSNQPQHF.

The chain joins TRBV19 to TRBJ2-1; a weak D match, TRBD1 (5 bases). CDR1 is LNHDA and CDR2 is SQIVND in the germline V gene (reference sequence). V lost 9 bases, J lost 13 bases, and 25 bases lay in between. The CDR3 is made up of 14 amino acids. CDR3 amino acids: CASRRGPDETPQFF. The CDR3 DNA reads as TGTGCCAGCCGTAGGGGCCCCGACGAAACCCCACAGTTCTTC.

V gene TRBV14 combines with J gene TRBJ2-5; maybe TRBD1 (6 bases). The CDR3 is made up of 14 amino acids. Between the trimmed V and J ends, which lost 0 bases and 5 bases, there was a span of 10 bases. Germline V gene data show CDR1 as SGHDN and CDR2 as FVKESK. The CDR3 nucleotides read TGTGCCAGCAGCCAAGATCCAGGGGTGGAGACCCAGTACTTC. Its translation: CASSQDPGVETQYF.